This T cell receptor beta chain was recorded in a study of blood T cells in healthy people across ages. All donors came from Russia, were Caucasian and healthy, and spanned ages roughly 6 to 95. A second roughly 7 to 12 cycle PCR used barcoded and J-beta primers. TCRdb re-called the 5' RACE reads with MiXCR, one entry per CDR3 protein. This table has roughly 640,000 distinct CDR3 sequences, approximately 30% appearing once. CDR3 length equals 13 residues. Germline assignment: CDR1 SGHKS and CDR2 YYEKEE (reference sequence). With 4 bases removed from V and 4 bases from J, the gap between germline ends came to 12 bases. This clonotype came up many times.

J is TRBJ2-7 and V is TRBV5-5, with D perhaps assigned TRBD1 or TRBD2 (5 bases each). Source material: blood. The TCR was taken from a woman aged 80 or over in good health. This chain's CDR3 is CASSLQGPYEQYF. Written as DNA, the CDR3 is TGTGCCAGCAGCCTGCAGGGACCTTACGAGCAGTACTTC.